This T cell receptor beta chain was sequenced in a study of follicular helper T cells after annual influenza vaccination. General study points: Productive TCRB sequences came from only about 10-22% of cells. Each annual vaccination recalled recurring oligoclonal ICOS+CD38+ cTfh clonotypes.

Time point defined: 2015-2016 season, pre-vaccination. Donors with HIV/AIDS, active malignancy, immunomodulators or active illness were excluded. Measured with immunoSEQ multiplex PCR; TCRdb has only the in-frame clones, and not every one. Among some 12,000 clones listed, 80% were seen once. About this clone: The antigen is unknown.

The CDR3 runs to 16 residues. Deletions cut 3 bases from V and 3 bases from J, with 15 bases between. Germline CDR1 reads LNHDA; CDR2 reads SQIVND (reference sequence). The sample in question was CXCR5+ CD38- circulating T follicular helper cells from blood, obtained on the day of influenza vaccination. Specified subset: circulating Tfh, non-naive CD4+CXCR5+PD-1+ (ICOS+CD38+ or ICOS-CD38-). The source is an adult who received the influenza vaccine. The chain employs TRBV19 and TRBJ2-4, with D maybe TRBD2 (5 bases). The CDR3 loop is CASSMVHYGGKNIQYF. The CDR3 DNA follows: TGTGCCAGTAGTATGGTACACTACGGAGGCAAAAACATTCAGTACTTC.